This is a list of T cell receptor beta chains from one sample in a study of T cells in localized non-small cell lung cancer. The assay was immunoSEQ multiplex PCR, and TCRdb's table has in-frame clones only and misses some. This sample has tens of thousands of clones, with around 89% found just once. The sequencing here drew on peripheral blood, taken before any cancer treatment. Receptors were obtained from a woman aged 35-70 years with stage I squamous cell lung carcinoma. Both conserved end residues are trimmed from each CDR3.

TRBJ2-7,TRBV21-1,ASSKWGGFKNSYEQY
TRBJ2-7,TRBV2,ASSEAVGTETEQY
TRBJ2-7,TRBV7-9,ASSSGTYALGEQY
TRBJ1-6,TRBV5-4,ASSFRDRGYHSPLH
TRBJ1-2,TRBV9,ASSAHTGYT
TRBJ2-3,TRBV9,ASSVVEHATDTQY
TRBJ2-7,TRBV5-1,ASSLSGTGELEQY
TRBJ1-2,TRBV30,AWSDRLYGYT
TRBJ2-7,TRBV27,ASSFASGYYEQY
TRBJ1-2,TRBV30,AWSVLGGYGYT
TRBJ2-1,TRBV6-6,ASTTGHPGDNEQF
TRBJ2-1,TRBV6-5,ASSYPGIYNEQF
TRBJ2-3,TRBV5-6,ASSLLSGASTDTQY
TRBJ2-1,TRBV6-1,ATVLAGTYNEQF
TRBJ1-6,TRBV9,ASSGLEASSWSSPLH
TRBJ1-2,TRBV7-8,ASQPDINYGYT
TRBJ1-6,TRBV4-2,ASSQDFFGTGRNSPLH
TRBJ2-3,TRBV6-5,ASSPGGRSDTQY
TRBJ1-3,TRBV18,ASSPGRSHSNTIY
TRBJ1-5,TRBV30,AWRGQANQPQH
TRBJ2-7,TRBV30,ACLNRQGTLNEQY
TRBJ1-1,TRBV2,ASSEAGRAEAF
TRBJ1-1,TRBV2,ASSTLGGTEAF
TRBJ1-4,TRBV30,AWSVAGTGEKLF
TRBJ2-3,TRBV10-1,ASSEAGTDTQY
TRBJ2-5,TRBV5-1,ASSVGQGYETQY
TRBJ1-3,TRBV5-1,ASSPSTSTDTIY
TRBJ1-5,TRBV29-1,SVASWPNQPQH
TRBJ1-6,TRBV5-5,ASSLGGGRNSPLH
TRBJ2-1,TRBV4-1,ASSQDRASLSYNEQF
TRBJ2-1,TRBV5-1,ASSFGGGTYNEQF
TRBJ1-1,TRBV7-2,ASSSTPGYTEAF
TRBJ2-2,TRBV7-9,ASSELTTGELF
TRBJ2-7,TRBV23-1,ASSPRGGGDSYEQY
TRBJ1-5,TRBV2,ASRGTGEGQPQH
TRBJ2-1,TRBV2,ASRTTGLANNEQF
TRBJ1-1,TRBV4-2,ASSLGGEGSAEAF
TRBJ1-4,TRBV5-1,ASREGATNEKLF
TRBJ2-2,TRBV7-9,ASINPAGGSNTGELF
TRBJ1-2,TRBV7-3,ASSLYGGTAYGYT
TRBJ2-1,TRBV30,AWSVSYEQF
TRBJ2-3,TRBV5-1,ASSPVRETDTQY
TRBJ1-2,TRBV6-1,ASSETFGTGGYGYT